This entry concerns a single TCR beta chain. The CDR3 runs to 15 residues. V was clipped by 5 bases and J by 2 bases; unmatched bases: 7. Germline assignment: CDR1 MGHRA and CDR2 YSYEKL. The record originates from a study of blood T cell repertoires in COVID-19. Looking at the study overall: Donors in the United States, Italy and Spain gave samples during acute or convalescent COVID-19. PBMCs, B-cell-depleted T cells, or T cells provided the cDNA or gDNA that made up the material.

Per the original methods: It was from reference gene primer amplification that nucleated cell counts were estimated. The protocol was immunoSEQ multiplex PCR, while the TCRdb copy is restricted to in-frame clones and leaves out a portion. V and J calls and clone size follow that table, whereas D and trimming were derived from the DNA. This table holds tens of thousands of clones, 70% to 90% found once. The chain carries TRBV4-1 and TRBJ2-3; 7 bases map to TRBD2. Sequencing was carried out using peripheral blood. The sequence came from a man aged 50 to 60 with active or convalescent COVID-19. The CDR3 protein is CASSWLAELTDTQYF. In DNA, the CDR3 is TGCGCCAGCAGCTGGCTAGCGGAGCTCACAGATACGCAGTATTTT.